The clone carrying this T cell receptor (beta chain) was seen ten or more times. Its matching antigen is unknown. CD8+CD57+ cell expansion, shown by flow cytometry, had occurred in the patients selected for sequencing. Each patient gave a blood sample that was collected before any therapy had been received. The sample originates from a study of CD8+CD57+ T cells in acquired aplastic anemia. Turning to the study itself: Yields of DNA that came from sorted CD4+ and CD8+ cells averaged roughly 3.2 ug.

General study points: No significant difference in CD8+ Simpson's diversity was found between patients and controls.

Profiling that covered TCR beta VDJ and CDR3 relied on genomic DNA as its template. TCRdb re-called the reads through MiXCR, storing one row per CDR3 protein. Of about 240,000 distinct CDR3 sequences in the sample, around 46% were seen once. The germline V and J ends were trimmed by 0 bases and 3 bases, with 7 bases remaining between them. Germline loops: CDR1 ENHRY, CDR2 SYGVKD. The CDR3 has 14 residues. The genes are TRBV10-3 and TRBJ2-3; D perhaps matches TRBD2 (5 bases). Sequencing was carried out using sorted CD4+, CD8+, or CD8+CD57+ T cells (not recorded which) from PBMCs. The receptor comes from a human donor with aplastic anemia. As DNA, the CDR3 is TGTGCCATCAGTGAGTCGGGGAGTACAGATACGCAGTATTTT. It translates to CAISESGSTDTQYF.